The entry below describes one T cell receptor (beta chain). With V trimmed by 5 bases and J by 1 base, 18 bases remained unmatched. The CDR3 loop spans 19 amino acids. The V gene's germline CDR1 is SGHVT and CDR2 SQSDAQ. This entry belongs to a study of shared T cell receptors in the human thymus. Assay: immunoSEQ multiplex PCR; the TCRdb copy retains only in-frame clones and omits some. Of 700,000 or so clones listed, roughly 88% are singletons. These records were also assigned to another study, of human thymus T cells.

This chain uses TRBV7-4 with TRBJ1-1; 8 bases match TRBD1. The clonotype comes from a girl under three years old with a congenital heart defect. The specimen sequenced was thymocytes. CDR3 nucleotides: TGTGCCAGCAGCCAGACTCCGGACAGGGATGGTACCAAGAACACTGAAGCTTTCTTT. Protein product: CASSQTPDRDGTKNTEAFF.